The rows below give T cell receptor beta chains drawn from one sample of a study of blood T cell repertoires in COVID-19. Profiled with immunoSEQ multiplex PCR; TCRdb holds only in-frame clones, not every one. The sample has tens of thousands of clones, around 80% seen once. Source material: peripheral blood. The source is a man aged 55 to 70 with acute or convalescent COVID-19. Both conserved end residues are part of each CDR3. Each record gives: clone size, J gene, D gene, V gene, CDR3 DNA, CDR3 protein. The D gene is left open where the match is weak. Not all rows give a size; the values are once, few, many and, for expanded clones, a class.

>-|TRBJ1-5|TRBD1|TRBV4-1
TGCGCCAGCAGCCAGGACAGGTCCGGCGGGCCCCAGCATTTT
CASSQDRSGGPQHF
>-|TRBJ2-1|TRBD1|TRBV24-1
TGTGCCACCAGTGATCCCGGGACAGCTTACAATGAGCAGTTCTTC
CATSDPGTAYNEQFF
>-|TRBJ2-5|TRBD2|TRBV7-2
TGTGCCAGCAGCATATATAGCGGGGAGGAGACCCAGTACTTC
CASSIYSGEETQYF
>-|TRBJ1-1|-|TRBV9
TGTGCCAGCAGCGTAGTTCCAGGGAAAGCTTTCTTT
CASSVVPGKAFF
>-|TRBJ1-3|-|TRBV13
TGTGCCAGCAGCTCTATTGACAGGGGAAACACCATATATTTT
CASSSIDRGNTIYF
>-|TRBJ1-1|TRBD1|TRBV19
TGTGCCAGCAGGGGGACGCTCACTGAAGCTTTCTTT
CASRGTLTEAFF
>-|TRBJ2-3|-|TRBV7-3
TGTGCCAGCAGCCCTAGCACAGATACGCAGTATTTT
CASSPSTDTQYF
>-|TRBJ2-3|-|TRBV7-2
TGTGCCAGCAGCTTAAGGGCTGGCGGGGCTACCATAAGCACAGATACGCAGTATTTT
CASSLRAGGATISTDTQYF
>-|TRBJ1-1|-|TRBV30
TGTGCCTGGAGTTCTATAATGAACACTGAAGCTTTCTTT
CAWSSIMNTEAFF
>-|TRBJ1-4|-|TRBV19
TGTGCCAGTACCGACCGGACAGTTTCAACTAATGAAAAACTGTTTTTT
CASTDRTVSTNEKLFF
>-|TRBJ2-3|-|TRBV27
TGTGCCAGCAGGACAGGAGTTAGCACAGATACGCAGTATTTT
CASRTGVSTDTQYF
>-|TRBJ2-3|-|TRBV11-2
TGTGCCAGCAGCTTAGGAACTAGCCTGCGAGGAGATACGCAGTATTTT
CASSLGTSLRGDTQYF
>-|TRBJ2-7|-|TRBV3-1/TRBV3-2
TGTGCCAGCAGCCACCGCTCCTACGAGCAGTACTTC
CASSHRSYEQYF
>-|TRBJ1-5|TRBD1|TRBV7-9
TGTGCCAGCAGCTCTAGTCCAGGGGGTTTCGGCAATCAGCCCCAGCATTTT
CASSSSPGGFGNQPQHF
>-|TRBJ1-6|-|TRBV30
TGTGCCTGGAGTGGAGAGGGAGATTCACCCCTCCACTTT
CAWSGEGDSPLHF
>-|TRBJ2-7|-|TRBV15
TGTGCCACCAGCAGAGACAGGCTATATTTCGAGCAGTACTTC
CATSRDRLYFEQYF
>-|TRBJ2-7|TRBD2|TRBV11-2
TGTGCCAGCAGCTGGGGACTAGTTGGTGAGCAGTACTTC
CASSWGLVGEQYF
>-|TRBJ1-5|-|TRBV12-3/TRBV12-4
TGTGCCAGCAGTTTCGGGAGAAATCAGCCCCAGCATTTT
CASSFGRNQPQHF
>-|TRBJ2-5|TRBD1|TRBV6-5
TGTGCCAGCAGAACCCGACAGGGGCGGGAGACCCAGTACTTC
CASRTRQGRETQYF
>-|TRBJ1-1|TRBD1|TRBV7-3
TGTGCCAGCAGCTTAACGGGACAGGGATGGACTGAAGCTTTCTTT
CASSLTGQGWTEAFF
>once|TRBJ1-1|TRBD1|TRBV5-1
TGCGCCAGCAGAGAACAGGGGCTTGAAGCTTTCTTT
CASREQGLEAFF
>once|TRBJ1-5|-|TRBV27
TGTGCCAGCAGTTTATTGGGCAGTCAGCCCCAGCATTTT
CASSLLGSQPQHF
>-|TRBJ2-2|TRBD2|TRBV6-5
TGTGCCAGCAGTTACGAGGCGGGGGGTAACACCGGGGAGCTGTTTTTT
CASSYEAGGNTGELFF
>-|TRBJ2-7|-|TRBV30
TGTGCCTGGAGCCGTGGGGGGAGCTCCTACGAGCAGTACTTC
CAWSRGGSSYEQYF
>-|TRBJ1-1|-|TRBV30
TGTGCCTGGAGTGTTGATGGCAGAGGAGCTTTCTTT
CAWSVDGRGAFF
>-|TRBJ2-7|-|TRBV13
TGTGCCAGCAGATCCAGATGGCAGACCTACGAGCAGTACTTC
CASRSRWQTYEQYF
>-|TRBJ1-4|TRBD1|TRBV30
TGTGCCTGGAGCAGACAGGGAATCGGGGCAACTAATGAAAAACTGTTTTTT
CAWSRQGIGATNEKLFF
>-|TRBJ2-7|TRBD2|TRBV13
TGTGCCAGCAGCTTAAGGGCAGCGGGGGGGACCGAGCAGTACTTC
CASSLRAAGGTEQYF
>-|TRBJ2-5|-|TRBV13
TGTGCCAGCAGTGACAGGCAAGAGACCCAGTACTTC
CASSDRQETQYF
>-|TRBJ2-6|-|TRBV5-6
TGTGCCAGCCGTGGGGGGATTTCTGGGGCCAACGTCCTGACTTTC
CASRGGISGANVLTF
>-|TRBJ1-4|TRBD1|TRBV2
TGTGCCAGCAGTGAGACAGGGGGCGTTTTAGAACTGTTTTTT
CASSETGGVLELFF
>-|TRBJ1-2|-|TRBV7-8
TGTGCCAGCAGCTTTCGGGACACCAACTATGGCTACACCTTC
CASSFRDTNYGYTF
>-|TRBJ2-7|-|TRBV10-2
TGCGCCAGCAGTGACTCGACAGGACCCTACGAGCAGTACTTC
CASSDSTGPYEQYF
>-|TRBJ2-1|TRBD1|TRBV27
TGTGCCAGCAGTTTAGTTGGGACAGGGGGCTTAGAGCAGTTCTTC
CASSLVGTGGLEQFF
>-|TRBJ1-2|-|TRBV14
TGTGCCAGCAGCCGACCCGGGTCCTTTTATGGCTACACCTTC
CASSRPGSFYGYTF
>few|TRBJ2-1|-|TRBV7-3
TGTGCCAGCAGCGCGGGGCAGGACAATGAGCAGTTCTTC
CASSAGQDNEQFF
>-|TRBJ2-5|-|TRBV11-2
TGTGCCAGCAGCCTAAGTGGCTGGCCCGGGGAGACCCAGTACTTC
CASSLSGWPGETQYF